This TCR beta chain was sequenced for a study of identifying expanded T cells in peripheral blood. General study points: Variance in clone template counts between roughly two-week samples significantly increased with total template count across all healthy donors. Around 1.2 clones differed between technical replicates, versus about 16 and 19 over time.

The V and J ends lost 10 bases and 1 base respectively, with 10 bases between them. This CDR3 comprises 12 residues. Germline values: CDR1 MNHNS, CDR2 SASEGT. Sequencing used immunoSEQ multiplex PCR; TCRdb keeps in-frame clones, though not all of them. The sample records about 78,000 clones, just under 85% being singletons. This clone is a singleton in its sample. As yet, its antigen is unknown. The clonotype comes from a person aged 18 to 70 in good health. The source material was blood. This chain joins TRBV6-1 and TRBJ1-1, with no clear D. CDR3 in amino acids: CATAMGNTEAFF. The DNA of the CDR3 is TGTGCCACGGCCATGGGGAACACTGAAGCTTTCTTT.